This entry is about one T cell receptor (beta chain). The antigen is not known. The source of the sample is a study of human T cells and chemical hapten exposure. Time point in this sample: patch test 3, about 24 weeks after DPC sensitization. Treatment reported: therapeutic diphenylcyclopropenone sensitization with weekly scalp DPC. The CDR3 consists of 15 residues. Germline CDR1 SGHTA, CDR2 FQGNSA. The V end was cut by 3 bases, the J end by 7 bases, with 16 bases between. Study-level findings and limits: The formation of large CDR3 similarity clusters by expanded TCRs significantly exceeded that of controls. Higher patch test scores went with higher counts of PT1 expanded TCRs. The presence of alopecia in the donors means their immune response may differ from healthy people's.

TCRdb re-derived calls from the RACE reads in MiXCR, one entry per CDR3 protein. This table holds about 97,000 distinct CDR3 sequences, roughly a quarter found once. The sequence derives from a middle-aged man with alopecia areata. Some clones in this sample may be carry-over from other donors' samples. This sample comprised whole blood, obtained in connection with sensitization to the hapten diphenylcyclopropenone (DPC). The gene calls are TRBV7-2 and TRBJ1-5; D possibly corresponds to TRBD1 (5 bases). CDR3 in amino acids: CASSLAMAGRQPQHF. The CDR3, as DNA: TGTGCCAGCAGCTTGGCGATGGCAGGGAGGCAGCCCCAGCATTTT.